This entry features one TCR beta chain sequence. Its matching antigen is unknown. V lost 0 bases, J lost 6 bases, and 7 bases stayed unmatched. Germline assignment: CDR1 SGHNT and CDR2 YENEEA. The CDR3 extends over 16 amino acids. The data were taken from a study of lymphopenia after photon versus proton radiotherapy. The study's findings and limits: In patients who died, overall survival fell as post-nadir TCR diversity dropped more.

Sequenced by immunoSEQ multiplex PCR; TCRdb stores in-frame clones only, minus some. The sample lists tens of thousands of clones; around 90% were seen once. This chain uses TRBV11-3 with TRBJ2-1, with TRBD2 matching over 8 bases. The clonotype was recovered from a woman aged 70-85 years with pancreatic cancer. Some clones in this sample may be carry-over from other donors' samples. The sequenced sample was peripheral blood, obtained from a patient treated with proton-based radiotherapy. The DNA for the CDR3 is TGTGCCAGCAGCTTAGATCCGGGACTAGGGCCCAATGAGCAGTTCTTC. Amino acid sequence: CASSLDPGLGPNEQFF.